This T cell receptor beta chain originates from a study of blood T cells in healthy people across ages. Per germline, CDR1 SGHTA and CDR2 FQGNSA. CDR3 size: 12 residues. Sample-barcoded 5' priming and a J-beta primer mix drove a second PCR of roughly 7 to 11 cycles. In TCRdb, the 5' RACE reads were re-called with MiXCR into one record per CDR3 protein. The sample yields hundreds of thousands of distinct CDR3 sequences, over 45% seen once. This clonotype originated in a woman aged 55-75 years in good health. The chain is built from TRBV7-2 and TRBJ2-1; D not resolved. The J call may be in error: the DNA end matches TRBJ2-7 better. The sequenced sample consisted of blood. CDR3 region: CASSPDLNEQYF. Here the CDR3 DNA reads TGTGCCAGCAGCCCAGACCTCAATGAGCAGTACTTC.